This T cell receptor beta chain derives from a study of human T cells and chemical hapten exposure. Study as a whole: Each week of the roughly 23-week study, patients had diphenylcyclopropenone applied to the scalp.

V shed 7 bases and J 5 bases; nucleotides not matched to a gene: 19. The CDR3 totals 17 residues. TCRdb called the RACE reads again in MiXCR, with one record for every CDR3 protein. The table lists 180,000 or so distinct CDR3 sequences, 25% to 35% of them singletons. Described time point: pre-sensitization, week 0. Treatment reported: therapeutic diphenylcyclopropenone sensitization with weekly scalp DPC. Extraction yielded total RNA from whole blood (unfractionated). Sequenced here: whole blood, sampled in connection with sensitization to the hapten diphenylcyclopropenone (DPC). The receptor was derived from a woman aged 25-40 years with alopecia areata. Some clones in this sample may be carry-over from other donors' samples. The V and J genes are TRBV12-3 or TRBV12-4 and TRBJ1-2; the match to TRBD1 covers 7 bases. This CDR3 is CASKPTGVEGYGYGYTF. The DNA for the CDR3 is TGTGCCAGCAAGCCAACAGGGGTTGAAGGGTATGGATATGGCTACACCTTC.